This T cell receptor (beta chain) is from a study of T cell responses to AZD1222 COVID-19 vaccine. Trimming pared 7 bases from V and 6 bases from J, leaving 17 bases between. Germline lookup yields CDR1 SQVTM and CDR2 ANQGSEA. The CDR3 spans 13 residues. Generated by immunoSEQ multiplex PCR, the TCRdb table keeps only in-frame clones and is missing some. The repertoire holds roughly 150,000 clones, with 91% as singletons. The starting material was peripheral blood, obtained on day 0 of AZD1222 vaccination. The gene calls are TRBV29-1 and TRBJ2-3, with D tentatively TRBD2 (7 bases). This clonotype was sampled from an adult in good health. CDR3 sequence reads: CSAAEGGGDTQYF. The DNA of the CDR3 is TGCAGCGCCGCGGAGGGCGGGGGCGATACGCAGTATTTT.